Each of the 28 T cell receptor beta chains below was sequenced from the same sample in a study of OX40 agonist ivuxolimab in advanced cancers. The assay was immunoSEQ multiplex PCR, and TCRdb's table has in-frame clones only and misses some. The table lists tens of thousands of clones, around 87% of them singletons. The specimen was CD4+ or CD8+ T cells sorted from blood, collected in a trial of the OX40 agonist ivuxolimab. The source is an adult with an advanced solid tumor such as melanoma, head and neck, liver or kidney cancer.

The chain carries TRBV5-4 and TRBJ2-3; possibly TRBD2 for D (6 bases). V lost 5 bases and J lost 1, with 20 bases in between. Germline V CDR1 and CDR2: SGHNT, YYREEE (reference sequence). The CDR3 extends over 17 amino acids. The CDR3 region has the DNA TGTGCCAGCAGTAAGAGGAGGGCAGACCCTGGCACAGATACGCAGTATTTT. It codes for CASSKRRADPGTDTQYF.

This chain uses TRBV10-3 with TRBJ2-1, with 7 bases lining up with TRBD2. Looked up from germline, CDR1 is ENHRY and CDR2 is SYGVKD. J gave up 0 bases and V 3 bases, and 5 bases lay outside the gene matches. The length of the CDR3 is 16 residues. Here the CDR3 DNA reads TGTGCCATCAGTGACCAGCGGGGCCCCTCCTACAATGAGCAGTTCTTC. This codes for CAISDQRGPSYNEQFF.

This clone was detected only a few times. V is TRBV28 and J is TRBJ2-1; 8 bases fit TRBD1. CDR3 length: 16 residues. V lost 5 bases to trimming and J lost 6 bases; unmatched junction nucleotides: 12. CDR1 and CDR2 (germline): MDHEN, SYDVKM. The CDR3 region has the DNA TGTGCCAGCAGTACGCCGTCAGGGGGCGCATTCAATGAGCAGTTCTTC. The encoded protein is CASSTPSGGAFNEQFF. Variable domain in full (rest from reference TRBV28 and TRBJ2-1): DVKVTQSSRYLVKRTGEKVFLECVQDMDHENMFWYRQDPGLGLRLIYFSYDVKMKEKGDIPEGYSVSREKKERFSLILESASTNQTSMYLCASSTPSGGAFNEQFFGPGTRLTVL.

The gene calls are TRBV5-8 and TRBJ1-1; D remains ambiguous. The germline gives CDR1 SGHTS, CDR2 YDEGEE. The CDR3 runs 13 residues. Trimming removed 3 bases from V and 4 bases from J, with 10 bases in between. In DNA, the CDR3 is TGTGCCAGCAGCTCAACAGATATCACTGAAGCTTTCTTT. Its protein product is CASSSTDITEAFF.

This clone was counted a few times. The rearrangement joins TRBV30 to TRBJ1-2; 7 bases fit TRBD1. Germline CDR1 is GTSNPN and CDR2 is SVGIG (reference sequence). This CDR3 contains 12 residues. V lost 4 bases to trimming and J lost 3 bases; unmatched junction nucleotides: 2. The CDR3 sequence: CAWKQGHYGYTF. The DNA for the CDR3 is TGTGCCTGGAAACAGGGGCACTATGGCTACACCTTC. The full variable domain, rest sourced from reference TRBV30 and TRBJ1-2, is SQTIHQWPATLVQPVGSPLSLECTVEGTSNPNLYWYRQAAGRGLQLLFYSVGIGQISSEVPQNLSASRPQDRQFILSSKKLLLSDSGFYLCAWKQGHYGYTFGSGTRLTVV.

For the CDR3, the DNA is TGTGCCAGTAGTAGACAGGCACCTAGTAATCAGCCCCAGCATTTT. The encoded protein is CASSRQAPSNQPQHF. The chain joins TRBV19 to TRBJ1-5, with D maybe TRBD1 (6 bases). In germline, CDR1 is LNHDA, CDR2 SQIVND (reference sequence). Trimming cost V 4 bases and J 4 bases, with 14 bases left between them. The CDR3 length is 15 residues.

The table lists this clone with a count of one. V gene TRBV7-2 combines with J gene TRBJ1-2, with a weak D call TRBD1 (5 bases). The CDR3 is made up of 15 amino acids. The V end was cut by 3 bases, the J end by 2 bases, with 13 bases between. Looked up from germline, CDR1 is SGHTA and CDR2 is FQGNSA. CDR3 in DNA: TGTGCCAGCAGCTTCCGGGGGAGCGGGAACTATGGCTACACCTTC. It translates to CASSFRGSGNYGYTF.

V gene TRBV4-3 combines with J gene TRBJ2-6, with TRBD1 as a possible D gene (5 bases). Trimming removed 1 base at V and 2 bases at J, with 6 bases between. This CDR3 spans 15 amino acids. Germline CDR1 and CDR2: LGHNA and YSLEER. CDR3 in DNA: TGCGCCAGCAGCCAAGGGACAACTGGGGCCAACGTCCTGACTTTC. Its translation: CASSQGTTGANVLTF.

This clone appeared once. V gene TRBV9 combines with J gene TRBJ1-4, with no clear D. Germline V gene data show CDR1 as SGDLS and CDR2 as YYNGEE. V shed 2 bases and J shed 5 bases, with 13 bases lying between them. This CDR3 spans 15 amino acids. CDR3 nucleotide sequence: TGTGCCAGCAGCGTGTTGGATAATCCAAATGAAAAACTGTTTTTT. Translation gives CASSVLDNPNEKLFF.

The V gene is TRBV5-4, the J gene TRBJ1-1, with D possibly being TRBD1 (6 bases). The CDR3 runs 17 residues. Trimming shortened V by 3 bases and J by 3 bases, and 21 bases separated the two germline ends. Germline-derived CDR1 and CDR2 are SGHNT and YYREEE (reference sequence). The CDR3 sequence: CASSSPSGGRGDTEAFF. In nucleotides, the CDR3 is TGTGCCAGCAGCTCTCCCAGTGGGGGCAGGGGTGACACTGAAGCTTTCTTT. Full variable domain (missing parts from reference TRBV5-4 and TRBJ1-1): ETGVTQSPTHLIKTRGQQVTLRCSSQSGHNTVSWYQQALGQGPQFIFQYYREEENGRGNFPPRFSGLQFPNYSSELNVNALELDDSALYLCASSSPSGGRGDTEAFFGQGTRLTVV.

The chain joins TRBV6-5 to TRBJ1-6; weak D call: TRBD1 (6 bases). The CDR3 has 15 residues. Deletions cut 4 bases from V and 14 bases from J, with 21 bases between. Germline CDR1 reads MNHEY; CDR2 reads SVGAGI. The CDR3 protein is CASSLQRTVKGSLHF. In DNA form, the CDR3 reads TGTGCCAGCAGTTTGCAGCGGACAGTTAAGGGATCCCTCCACTTT.

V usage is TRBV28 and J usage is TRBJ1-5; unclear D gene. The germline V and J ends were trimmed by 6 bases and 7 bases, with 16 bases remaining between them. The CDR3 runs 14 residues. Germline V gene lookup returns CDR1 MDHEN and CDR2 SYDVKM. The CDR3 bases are TGTGCCAGCAGACCTACCAACGGGAACCAGCCCCAGCATTTT. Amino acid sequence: CASRPTNGNQPQHF.

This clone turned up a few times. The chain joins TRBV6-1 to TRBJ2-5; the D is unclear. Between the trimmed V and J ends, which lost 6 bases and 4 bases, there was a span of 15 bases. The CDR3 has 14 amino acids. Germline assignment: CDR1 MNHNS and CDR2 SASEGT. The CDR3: CASRRLDPGETQYF. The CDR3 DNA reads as TGTGCCAGCAGACGATTGGACCCTGGAGAGACCCAGTACTTC.

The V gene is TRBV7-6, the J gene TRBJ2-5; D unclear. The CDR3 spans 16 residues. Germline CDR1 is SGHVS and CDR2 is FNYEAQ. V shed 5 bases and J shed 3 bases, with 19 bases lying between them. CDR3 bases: TGTGCCAGCAGCCACCCCGATGCCCCGGTGGAAGAGACCCAGTACTTC. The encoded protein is CASSHPDAPVEETQYF.

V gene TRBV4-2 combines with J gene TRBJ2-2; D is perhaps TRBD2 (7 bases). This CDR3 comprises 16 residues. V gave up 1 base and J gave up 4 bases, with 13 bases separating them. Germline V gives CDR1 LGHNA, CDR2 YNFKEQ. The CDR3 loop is CASSQARGAVTGELFF. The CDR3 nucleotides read TGTGCCAGCAGCCAAGCTCGGGGGGCGGTCACCGGGGAGCTGTTTTTT.

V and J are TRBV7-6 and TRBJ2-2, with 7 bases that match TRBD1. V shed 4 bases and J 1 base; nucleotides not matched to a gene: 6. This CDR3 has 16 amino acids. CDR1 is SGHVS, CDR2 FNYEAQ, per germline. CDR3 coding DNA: TGTGCCAGCAGCTCTGAGGGGGCGCGGAACACCGGGGAGCTGTTTTTT. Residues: CASSSEGARNTGELFF.

CDR3 region: CASSLQGEWSTEAFF. CDR3 DNA sequence: TGTGCCAGCAGTCTTCAGGGGGAATGGAGCACTGAAGCTTTCTTT. This rearrangement joins TRBV27 to TRBJ1-1; 7 bases map to TRBD1. With V trimmed by 5 bases and J by 4 bases, 10 bases remained unmatched. This CDR3 region has 15 residues. Germline values: CDR1 MNHEY, CDR2 SMNVEV (reference sequence).

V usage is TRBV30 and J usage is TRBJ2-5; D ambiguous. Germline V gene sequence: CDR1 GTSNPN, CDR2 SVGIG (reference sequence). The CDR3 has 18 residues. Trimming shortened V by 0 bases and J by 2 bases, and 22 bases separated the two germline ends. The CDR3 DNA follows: TGTGCCTGGAGTGTAACCAATTTTTCCCCGTCGAGGCAAGAGACCCAGTACTTC. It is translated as CAWSVTNFSPSRQETQYF. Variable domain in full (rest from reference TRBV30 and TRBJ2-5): SQTIHQWPATLVQPVGSPLSLECTVEGTSNPNLYWYRQAAGRGLQLLFYSVGIGQISSEVPQNLSASRPQDRQFILSSKKLLLSDSGFYLCAWSVTNFSPSRQETQYFGPGTRLLVL.

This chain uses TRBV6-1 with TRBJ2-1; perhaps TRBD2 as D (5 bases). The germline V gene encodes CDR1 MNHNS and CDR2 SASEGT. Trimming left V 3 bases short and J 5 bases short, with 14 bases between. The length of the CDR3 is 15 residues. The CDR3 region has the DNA TGTGCCAGCAGTGATCGGCAGACTATCAACAATGAGCAGTTCTTC. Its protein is CASSDRQTINNEQFF.

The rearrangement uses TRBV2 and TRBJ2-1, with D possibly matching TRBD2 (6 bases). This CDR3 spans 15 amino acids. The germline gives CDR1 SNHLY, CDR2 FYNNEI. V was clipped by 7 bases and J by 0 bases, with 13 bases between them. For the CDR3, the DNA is TGTGCCAGCATGCAGCGGCGGGGCTCCTACAATGAGCAGTTCTTC. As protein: CASMQRRGSYNEQFF. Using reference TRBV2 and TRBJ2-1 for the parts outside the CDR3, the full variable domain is EPEVTQTPSHQVTQMGQEVILRCVPISNHLYFYWYRQILGQKVEFLVSFYNNEISEKSEIFDDQFSVERPDGSNFTLKIRSTKLEDSAMYFCASMQRRGSYNEQFFGPGTRLTVL.

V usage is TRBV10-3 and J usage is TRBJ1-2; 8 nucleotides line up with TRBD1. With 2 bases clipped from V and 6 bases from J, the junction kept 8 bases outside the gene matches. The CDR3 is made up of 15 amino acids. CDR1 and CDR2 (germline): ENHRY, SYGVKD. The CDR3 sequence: CAISETPGTGDGYTF. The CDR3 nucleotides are TGTGCCATCAGTGAGACTCCCGGGACAGGAGATGGCTACACCTTC.

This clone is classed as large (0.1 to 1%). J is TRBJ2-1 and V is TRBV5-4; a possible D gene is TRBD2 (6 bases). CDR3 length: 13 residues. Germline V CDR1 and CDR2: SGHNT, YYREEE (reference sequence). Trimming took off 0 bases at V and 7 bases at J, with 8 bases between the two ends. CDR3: CASSLASENEQFF. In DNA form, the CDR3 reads TGTGCCAGCAGCTTGGCTAGCGAGAATGAGCAGTTCTTC.

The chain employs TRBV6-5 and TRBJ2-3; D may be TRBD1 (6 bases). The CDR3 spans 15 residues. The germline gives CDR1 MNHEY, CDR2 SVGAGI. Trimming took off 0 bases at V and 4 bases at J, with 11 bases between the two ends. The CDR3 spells CASSYSIGQPDTQYF. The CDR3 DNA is TGTGCCAGCAGTTACTCGATTGGACAGCCAGATACGCAGTATTTT.

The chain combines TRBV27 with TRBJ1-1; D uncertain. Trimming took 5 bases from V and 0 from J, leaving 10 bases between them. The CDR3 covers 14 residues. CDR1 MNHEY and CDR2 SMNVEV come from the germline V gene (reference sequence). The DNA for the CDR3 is TGTGCCAGCAGTCGACTCCCACTGAACACTGAAGCTTTCTTT. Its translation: CASSRLPLNTEAFF.

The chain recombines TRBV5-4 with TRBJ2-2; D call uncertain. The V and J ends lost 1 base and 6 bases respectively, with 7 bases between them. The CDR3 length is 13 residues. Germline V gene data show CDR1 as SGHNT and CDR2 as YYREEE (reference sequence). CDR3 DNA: TGTGCCAGCAGCTTGTTTGGTCCCGGGGAGCTGTTTTTT. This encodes CASSLFGPGELFF.

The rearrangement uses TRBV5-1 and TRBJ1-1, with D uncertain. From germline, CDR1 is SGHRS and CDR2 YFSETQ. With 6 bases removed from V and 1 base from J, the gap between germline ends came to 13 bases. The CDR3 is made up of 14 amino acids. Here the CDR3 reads CASTTGEGNTEAFF. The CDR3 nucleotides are TGCGCCAGCACCACGGGCGAGGGGAACACTGAAGCTTTCTTT. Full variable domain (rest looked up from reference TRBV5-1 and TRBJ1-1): KAGVTQTPRYLIKTRGQQVTLSCSPISGHRSVSWYQQTPGQGLQFLFEYFSETQRNKGNFPGRFSGRQFSNSRSEMNVSTLELGDSALYLCASTTGEGNTEAFFGQGTRLTVV.

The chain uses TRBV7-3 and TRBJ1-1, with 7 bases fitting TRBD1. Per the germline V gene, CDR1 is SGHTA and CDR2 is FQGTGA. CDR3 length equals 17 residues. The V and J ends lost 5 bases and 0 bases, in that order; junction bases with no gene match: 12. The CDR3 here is CASSRAGTARLNTEAFF. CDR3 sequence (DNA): TGTGCCAGCAGCCGAGCTGGGACAGCTCGCTTGAACACTGAAGCTTTCTTT.

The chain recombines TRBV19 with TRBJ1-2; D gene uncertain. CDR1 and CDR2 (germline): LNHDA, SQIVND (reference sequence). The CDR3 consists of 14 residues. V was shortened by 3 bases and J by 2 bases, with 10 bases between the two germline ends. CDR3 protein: CASSIGGSNYGYTF. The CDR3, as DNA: TGTGCCAGTAGTATCGGTGGATCCAACTATGGCTACACCTTC.